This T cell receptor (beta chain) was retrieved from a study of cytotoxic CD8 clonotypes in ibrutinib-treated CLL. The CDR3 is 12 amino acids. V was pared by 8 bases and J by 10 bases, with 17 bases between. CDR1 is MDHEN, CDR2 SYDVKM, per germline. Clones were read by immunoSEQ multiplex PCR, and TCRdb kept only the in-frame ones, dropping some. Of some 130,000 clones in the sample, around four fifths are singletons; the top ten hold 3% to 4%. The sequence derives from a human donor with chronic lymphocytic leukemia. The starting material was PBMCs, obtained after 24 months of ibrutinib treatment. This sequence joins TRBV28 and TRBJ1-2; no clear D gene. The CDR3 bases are TGTGCCAGCCAGTTCGCGCTTCATGACTACACCTTC. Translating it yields CASQFALHDYTF.